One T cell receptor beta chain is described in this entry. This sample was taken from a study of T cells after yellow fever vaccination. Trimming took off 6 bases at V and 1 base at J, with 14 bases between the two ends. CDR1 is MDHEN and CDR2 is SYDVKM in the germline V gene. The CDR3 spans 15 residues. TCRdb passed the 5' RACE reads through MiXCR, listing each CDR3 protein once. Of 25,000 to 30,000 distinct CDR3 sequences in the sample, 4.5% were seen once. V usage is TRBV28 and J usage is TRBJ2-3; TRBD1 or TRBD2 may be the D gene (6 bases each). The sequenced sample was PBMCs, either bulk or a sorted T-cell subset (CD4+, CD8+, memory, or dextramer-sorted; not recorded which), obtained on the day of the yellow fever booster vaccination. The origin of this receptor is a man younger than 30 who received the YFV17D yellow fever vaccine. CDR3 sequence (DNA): TGTGCCAGCAGATCGGGGGCAGGGGGCACAGATACGCAGTATTTT. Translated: CASRSGAGGTDTQYF.